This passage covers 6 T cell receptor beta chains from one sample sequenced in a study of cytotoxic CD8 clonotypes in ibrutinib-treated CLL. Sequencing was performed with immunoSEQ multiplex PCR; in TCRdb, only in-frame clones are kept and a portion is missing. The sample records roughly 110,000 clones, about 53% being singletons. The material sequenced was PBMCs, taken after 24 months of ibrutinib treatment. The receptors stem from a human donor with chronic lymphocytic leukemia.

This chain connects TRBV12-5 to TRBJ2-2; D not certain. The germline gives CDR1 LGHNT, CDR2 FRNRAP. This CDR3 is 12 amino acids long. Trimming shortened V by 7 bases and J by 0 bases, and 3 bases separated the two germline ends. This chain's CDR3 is CASDPNTGELFF. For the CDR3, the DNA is TGTGCTAGTGATCCGAACACCGGGGAGCTGTTTTTT.

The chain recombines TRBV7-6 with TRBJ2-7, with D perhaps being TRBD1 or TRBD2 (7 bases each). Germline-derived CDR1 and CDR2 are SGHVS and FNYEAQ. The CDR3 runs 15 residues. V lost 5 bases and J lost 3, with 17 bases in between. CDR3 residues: CASSLRQGGDYEQYF. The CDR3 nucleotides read TGTGCCAGCAGCCTCCGACAGGGAGGGGACTACGAGCAGTACTTC.

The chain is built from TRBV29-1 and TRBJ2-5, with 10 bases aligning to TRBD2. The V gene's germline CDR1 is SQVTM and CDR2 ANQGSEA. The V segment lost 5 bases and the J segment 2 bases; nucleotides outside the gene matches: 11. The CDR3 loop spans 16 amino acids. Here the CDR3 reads CSVQTSGGVPQETQYF. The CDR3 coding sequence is TGCAGCGTTCAAACGAGCGGGGGGGTCCCACAAGAGACCCAGTACTTC.

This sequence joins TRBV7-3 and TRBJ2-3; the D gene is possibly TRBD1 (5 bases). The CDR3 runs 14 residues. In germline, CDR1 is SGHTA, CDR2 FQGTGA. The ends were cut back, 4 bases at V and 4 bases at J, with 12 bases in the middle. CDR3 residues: CASSSRVAPDTQYF. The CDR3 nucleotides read TGTGCCAGCAGCTCCAGGGTGGCCCCAGATACGCAGTATTTT.

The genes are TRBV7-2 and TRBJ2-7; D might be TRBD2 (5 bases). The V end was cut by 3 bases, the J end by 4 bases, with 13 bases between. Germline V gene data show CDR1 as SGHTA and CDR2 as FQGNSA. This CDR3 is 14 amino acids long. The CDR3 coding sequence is TGTGCCAGCAGCTTGCGAGGGCCTGCTTACGAGCAGTACTTC. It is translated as CASSLRGPAYEQYF.

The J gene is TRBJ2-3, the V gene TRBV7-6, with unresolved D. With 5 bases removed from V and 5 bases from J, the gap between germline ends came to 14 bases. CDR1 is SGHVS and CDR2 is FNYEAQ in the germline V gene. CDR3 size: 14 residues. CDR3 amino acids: CASSPGWAGDTQYF. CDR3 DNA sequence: TGTGCCAGCAGCCCCGGATGGGCCGGAGATACGCAGTATTTT.